The sample holds many counts of the clone carrying this T cell receptor beta chain. The germline gives CDR1 MDHEN, CDR2 SYDVKM. The CDR3 loop spans 14 amino acids. Documented time point: newly diagnosed GD, antithyroid drugs for less than 3 months. PBMC RNA served as the TCR library source. Construction of the TCR beta libraries employed iRepertoire HTBI primers in conjunction with Arm-PCR of CDR3 regions. TCRdb re-called the multiplex PCR reads with MiXCR, one entry per CDR3 protein. Among approximately 440,000 distinct CDR3 sequences listed, roughly 15% were seen once. The sample is drawn from a study of regulatory T cells in long-lasting Graves disease. The sample was also linked to a second study, of T cells in Graves' hyperthyroidism and ophthalmopathy.

This TCR derives from a man aged 40-50 years with Graves disease. This specimen consisted of peripheral blood mononuclear cells (PBMCs), obtained at new diagnosis, from a patient treated with antithyroid drugs. The chain employs TRBV28 and TRBJ2-1; maybe TRBD2 (5 bases). Near its end, the DNA agrees better with TRBJ2-5, so the J call may be wrong. CDR3 in DNA: TGTGCCAGCAGTTCCCATGGAGGCCAAGAGACCCAGTACTTC. Protein sequence: CASSSHGGQETQYF.